Presented here are 26 T cell receptor beta chains from one specimen sequenced in a study of PD-1 blockade in classical Hodgkin lymphoma (dated by TCRdb to about 2020). According to the study, the label for this sample's time point signals: cycle 1 day 1 (C1D1), immediately before nivolumab initiation. All trial patients had relapsed after autologous stem cell transplantation, with cohorts A, B and C differing in prior brentuximab vedotin exposure. Libraries came from the immunoSEQ multiplex PCR assay. Entries here come from immuneACCESS through TCRdb and include only in-frame sequences with V and J called. Some clones fail to appear in such tables; in the studies checked, an unresolved V gene covers under half of the shortfall, and the cause of the remainder is unknown. The sample table lists 53,000 or so clones, over 75% of them with a count of one. The ten largest clones capture about 15% of the sample.

The material was peripheral blood mononuclear cells (PBMCs), obtained at baseline. These receptor sequences come from a human donor with classical Hodgkin lymphoma.

The chain is built from TRBV4-1 and TRBJ2-7; 7 bases align to TRBD1. Germline CDR1 and CDR2: MGHRA and YSYEKL. The trim removed 4 bases at V and 5 bases at J, leaving 5 bases unmatched. This CDR3 has 13 residues. The chain's CDR3 is CASSPQDRDEQYF. The CDR3 bases are TGCGCCAGCAGCCCTCAAGACAGGGACGAGCAGTACTTC.

This chain connects TRBV11-3 to TRBJ2-1; 7 bases are a match to TRBD2. CDR1 and CDR2 from the germline V gene are SGHNT and YENEEA. The trim removed 0 bases at V and 9 bases at J, leaving 8 bases unmatched. CDR3 length: 15 amino acids. The CDR3 region is CASSLEGAGAGEQFF. The DNA of the CDR3 is TGTGCCAGCAGCTTAGAGGGTGCGGGAGCGGGTGAGCAGTTCTTC.

V is TRBV6-6 and J is TRBJ2-5; D is uncertain. V was cut by 5 bases and J by 2 bases, with 15 bases left in between. Per germline, CDR1 MNHNY and CDR2 SVGAGI (reference sequence). The CDR3 sequence is 15 residues long. CDR3 DNA sequence: TGTGCCAGCAGTCCGCGGACCAGCAATCAAGAGACCCAGTACTTC. Translated: CASSPRTSNQETQYF.

V usage is TRBV19 and J usage is TRBJ1-1; no firm D call. CDR3 length equals 16 residues. Germline V gene data show CDR1 as LNHDA and CDR2 as SQIVND (reference sequence). V lost 1 base and J lost 0, with 12 bases in between. The CDR3 sequence is CASSIVPQLMNTEAFF. In DNA, the CDR3 is TGTGCCAGTAGTATAGTTCCGCAACTCATGAACACTGAAGCTTTCTTT.

J is TRBJ2-2 and V is TRBV7-3; TRBD2 agrees at 13 bases. With V trimmed by 3 bases and J by 0 bases, 4 bases remained unmatched. Germline V gene sequence: CDR1 SGHTA, CDR2 FQGTGA. CDR3 length equals 18 residues. The CDR3 protein is CASSLMGLAGPNTGELFF. The CDR3 DNA reads as TGTGCCAGCAGCTTGATGGGACTAGCGGGACCGAACACCGGGGAGCTGTTTTTT. Full variable domain (missing parts from reference TRBV7-3 and TRBJ2-2): GAGVSQTPSNKVTEKGKYVELRCDPISGHTALYWYRQSLGQGPEFLIYFQGTGAADDSGLPNDRFFAVRPEGSVSTLKIQRTERGDSAVYLCASSLMGLAGPNTGELFFGEGSRLTVL.

On this clone: It is likely a read error, because the conserved phenylalanine at the end of the CDR3 is missing. The V call is TRBV30, the J call TRBJ1-1; D gene unclear. This CDR3 region has 14 residues. Germline loops: CDR1 GTSNPN, CDR2 SVGIG (reference sequence). V dropped 4 bases and J dropped 0 bases, with 12 bases sitting between them. In DNA, the CDR3 is TGTGCCTGGAAGATGGTTTCGTTGAACACTGAAGCTTTCCTT. Protein sequence: CAWKMVSLNTEAFL.

The chain couples TRBV5-6 to TRBJ2-5; perhaps TRBD1 as D (5 bases). CDR1 is SGHDT, CDR2 YYEEEE, per germline. Deletions cut 1 base from V and 2 bases from J, with 21 bases between. The CDR3 loop spans 18 amino acids. The CDR3 bases are TGTGCCAGCAGCTTGTGGGGCGGAACCGGAAAGTGGCAAGAGACCCAGTACTTC. This codes for CASSLWGGTGKWQETQYF.

As concerns this clone: The junction departs from germline at one end; a sequencing error may be responsible. The genes are TRBV19 and TRBJ2-7; 12 positions agree with TRBD1. There are 13 residues in the CDR3. Germline assignment: CDR1 LNHDA and CDR2 SQIVND (reference sequence). CDR3 region: CASGGQGAYGQYF. Here the CDR3 DNA reads TGTGCCAGTGGGGGACAGGGGGCCTACGGGCAGTACTTC.

The gene calls are TRBV4-3 and TRBJ1-2, with a possible D match to TRBD1 (5 bases). Germline V gene data show CDR1 as LGHNA and CDR2 as YSLEER. This CDR3 has 15 residues. Trimming cost V 1 base and J 4 bases, with 13 bases left between them. CDR3 sequence reads: CASSQGRQPGYGYTF. In DNA form, the CDR3 reads TGCGCCAGCAGCCAAGGTCGACAGCCTGGCTATGGCTACACCTTC.

The genes are TRBV5-1 and TRBJ2-2; no clear D. This CDR3 is 14 amino acids long. The ends were cut back, 0 bases at V and 6 bases at J, with 9 bases in the middle. Germline assignment: CDR1 SGHRS and CDR2 YFSETQ. Here the CDR3 DNA reads TGCGCCAGCAGCTTGGAAGTCCTTGCCGGGGAGCTGTTTTTT. Encoded protein: CASSLEVLAGELFF. Full variable domain (missing parts from reference TRBV5-1 and TRBJ2-2): KAGVTQTPRYLIKTRGQQVTLSCSPISGHRSVSWYQQTPGQGLQFLFEYFSETQRNKGNFPGRFSGRQFSNSRSEMNVSTLELGDSALYLCASSLEVLAGELFFGEGSRLTVL.

The chain combines TRBV5-3 with TRBJ2-7, with 9 positions matching TRBD1. TRBV5-3 counts as an open reading frame of uncertain function. This CDR3 spans 14 amino acids. Unmatched junction bases numbered 9, after V lost 4 bases and J lost 7 bases. The DNA of the CDR3 is TGTGCCAGAAGCGGCAACAGGGGGCCGAGGGAGCAGTACTTC. Protein sequence: CARSGNRGPREQYF.

This clone was detected once. The V and J genes are TRBV7-9 and TRBJ2-6; D unresolved. CDR3 length equals 13 residues. Between the trimmed V and J ends, which lost 5 bases and 1 base, there was a span of 3 bases. The V gene's germline CDR1 is SEHNR and CDR2 FQNEAQ (reference sequence). CDR3 loop: CASSDSGANVLTF. DNA of the CDR3: TGTGCCAGCAGCGATTCTGGGGCCAACGTCCTGACTTTC.

The chain has TRBV5-4 and TRBJ2-7; 12 positions match TRBD2. CDR1 is SGHNT, CDR2 YYREEE, per germline (reference sequence). J lost 4 bases, V lost 3 bases, and 11 bases had no gene match. There are 17 residues in the CDR3. As DNA, the CDR3 is TGTGCCAGCAGCTGGGGCGGTACTAGCGGGAGGATGTACGAGCAGTACTTC. This sequence encodes CASSWGGTSGRMYEQYF. Together with reference TRBV5-4 and TRBJ2-7, the CDR3 gives the full variable domain: ETGVTQSPTHLIKTRGQQVTLRCSSQSGHNTVSWYQQALGQGPQFIFQYYREEENGRGNFPPRFSGLQFPNYSSELNVNALELDDSALYLCASSWGGTSGRMYEQYFGPGTRLTVT.

This chain uses TRBV10-3 with TRBJ2-2; the D gene is possibly TRBD2 (6 bases). Trimming removed 2 bases at V and 2 bases at J, with 12 bases between. CDR1 and CDR2 from the germline V gene are ENHRY and SYGVKD. The CDR3 is 16 residues long. CDR3 sequence (DNA): TGTGCCATCAGTGAGGGGACTGGAAAAAACACCGGGGAGCTGTTTTTT. Translation: CAISEGTGKNTGELFF.

This chain joins TRBV30 and TRBJ1-5; D uncertain. V lost 0 bases and J lost 5, with 11 bases in between. CDR1 and CDR2 from the germline V gene are GTSNPN and SVGIG (reference sequence). The CDR3 totals 14 residues. The CDR3 coding sequence is TGTGCCTGGAGTGTACGGGTATTGGATCAGCCCCAGCATTTT. It translates to CAWSVRVLDQPQHF.

This clone was seen a single time. Sequence at one end of the junction differs from germline and may be a read error. The chain carries TRBV7-7 and TRBJ2-1; D possibly uses TRBD1 or TRBD2 (5 bases each). The CDR3 has 19 amino acids. In germline, CDR1 is SSHAT, CDR2 FNYEAQ (reference sequence). The CDR3 sequence is CASSPGHPPRASKHAEQFF. The DNA of the CDR3 is TGTGCTAGCAGCCCTGGACACCCCCCGAGGGCTAGCAAGCACGCTGAGCAGTTCTTC.

The genes are TRBV7-9 and TRBJ2-3; the D is unclear. Trimming pared 3 bases from V and 4 bases from J, leaving 5 bases between. Germline V lookup: CDR1 SEHNR, CDR2 FQNEAQ (reference sequence). CDR3 length: 12 residues. The CDR3 protein is CASSFGSDTQYF. DNA for the CDR3: TGTGCCAGCAGCTTCGGTTCAGATACGCAGTATTTT.

This rearrangement joins TRBV4-1 to TRBJ1-1; weak D call: TRBD1 (5 bases). CDR3 length equals 14 residues. CDR1 is MGHRA, CDR2 YSYEKL, per germline. Deletions cut 3 bases from V and 4 bases from J, with 12 bases between. CDR3 DNA: TGCGCCAGCAGCCAGTCCCCACAGGCCACTGAAGCTTTCTTT. This sequence encodes CASSQSPQATEAFF.

This chain connects TRBV2 to TRBJ1-3; D gene unclear. Trimming left V 6 bases short and J 4 bases short, with 10 bases between. The CDR3 consists of 13 residues. Per germline, CDR1 SNHLY and CDR2 FYNNEI. CDR3 coding DNA: TGTGCCAGCAGAAGCGATGAAGGAAACACCATATATTTT. It is translated as CASRSDEGNTIYF.

The chain carries TRBV10-3 and TRBJ1-1; 8 bases agree with TRBD1. Germline CDR1 ENHRY, CDR2 SYGVKD. The CDR3 runs to 13 residues. Trimming took 7 bases from V and 0 from J; bases not matched to a gene: 1. This CDR3 reads CAIKDRVNTEAFF. CDR3 nucleotides: TGTGCCATCAAGGACAGGGTGAACACTGAAGCTTTCTTT.

The chain uses TRBV18 and TRBJ2-5, with a weak D call TRBD2 (6 bases). Germline V CDR1 and CDR2: KGHSH, LQKENI. Trimming removed 0 bases from V and 5 bases from J, with 10 bases in between. The CDR3 sequence is 14 residues long. The CDR3 sequence is CASSPPSGLETQYF. Written as DNA, the CDR3 is TGTGCCAGCTCACCACCTAGCGGTCTGGAGACCCAGTACTTC.

This chain uses TRBV6-1 with TRBJ1-4, with D maybe TRBD1 (6 bases). The germline V gene has CDR1 MNHNS and CDR2 SASEGT. Trimming removed 2 bases from V and 8 bases from J, with 21 bases in between. The CDR3 sequence is 17 residues long. CDR3 in DNA: TGTGCCAGCAGTGAACAAACGACGACAGACAGGTGGGAAAAACTGTTTTTT. The encoded protein is CASSEQTTTDRWEKLFF.

This clone was picked up one time. V usage is TRBV7-8 and J usage is TRBJ2-7; D is perhaps TRBD1 (5 bases). Germline CDR1 reads SGHVS; CDR2 reads FQNEAQ. V lost 1 base, J lost 4 bases, and 8 bases lay in between. The CDR3 length is 13 residues. The CDR3: CASSLVGAYEQYV. CDR3 sequence (DNA): TGTGCCAGCAGCTTAGTAGGGGCTTACGAGCAGTACGTC.

V is TRBV27 and J is TRBJ1-5; possible D gene TRBD1, 5 bases. Trimming shortened V by 10 bases and J by 5 bases, and 9 bases separated the two germline ends. Germline values: CDR1 MNHEY, CDR2 SMNVEV (reference sequence). CDR3 length: 11 amino acids. DNA of the CDR3: TGTGCCATTCAGGGTTATCAGCCCCAGCATTTT. The encoded protein is CAIQGYQPQHF.

The chain uses TRBV7-8 and TRBJ1-1; tentatively, D is TRBD1 (6 bases). This CDR3 is 14 amino acids long. Germline V gene data show CDR1 as SGHVS and CDR2 as FQNEAQ. V lost 5 bases, J lost 4 bases, and 14 bases lay in between. The CDR3 sequence is CASSPYRVGTEAFF. In DNA, the CDR3 is TGTGCCAGCAGCCCTTACAGGGTGGGCACTGAAGCTTTCTTT.

This clone was detected once. This chain uses TRBV7-8 with TRBJ1-2; a weak D match, TRBD1 (6 bases). This CDR3 is built from 14 residues. Trimming pared 5 bases from V and 3 bases from J, leaving 13 bases between. Looked up from germline, CDR1 is SGHVS and CDR2 is FQNEAQ. In DNA, the CDR3 is TGTGCCAGCAGCCCCGCCTCAGGGGACTATGGCTACACCTTC. Its translation is CASSPASGDYGYTF. The entire variable domain, with the rest obtained from reference TRBV7-8 and TRBJ1-2, is as follows: GAGVSQSPRYKVAKRGQDVALRCDPISGHVSLFWYQQALGQGPEFLTYFQNEAQLDKSGLPSDRFFAERPEGSVSTLKIQRTQQEDSAVYLCASSPASGDYGYTFGSGTRLTVV.